The 4 T cell receptor beta chains given below trace back to one sample, sequenced in a study of vaccination and CD4 T cells after COVID-19. Antigens of these TCRs are unknown. Treatment described: roughly 11-day PBMC culture with coronavirus spike peptide pools or control peptides (ViraFEST assay). It was before the COVID-19 pandemic (2011-2018) that the unexposed donor's CD4+ T cells were collected. The Oncomine TCR Beta short-read assay sequenced DNA from cultured CD4+ T cells. Scientists extracted genomic DNA from CD4+ T cells grown in culture. Using its own MiXCR run on the PCR reads, TCRdb lists one record per CDR3 protein. The sample includes about 10,000 distinct CDR3 sequences, about a third of them seen just once. The specimen was CD4+ T cells from blood, cultured in vitro. All receptors come from a human donor in good health.

This clonotype was detected a few times. CDR3 sequence reads: CSARDGLAGGELFF. The CDR3 bases are TGCAGTGCTAGAGATGGGCTAGCTGGCGGGGAGCTGTTTTTT. The genes are TRBV20-1 and TRBJ2-2; D might be TRBD2 (5 bases). The V gene lost 0 bases and the J gene lost 7 bases, with 12 bases spanning the gap. Germline loops: CDR1 DFQATT, CDR2 SNEGSKA (reference sequence). The CDR3 totals 14 residues.

This clonotype has more than one count but fewer than ten. V usage is TRBV7-2 and J usage is TRBJ2-3, with 7 bases aligning to TRBD1. Germline loops: CDR1 SGHTA, CDR2 FQGNSA. This CDR3 contains 14 residues. V shed 5 bases, J shed 8 bases, and the junction held 10 bases outside the gene matches. CDR3 sequence: CASSLYEGAGTQYF. Written as DNA, the CDR3 is TGTGCCAGCAGCCTATACGAGGGGGCGGGTACGCAGTATTTT.

For the CDR3, the DNA is TGTGCCAGTAGTAAAGGGGGAAGCCAGCCCCAGCATTTT. Its translation: CASSKGGSQPQHF. The rearrangement links TRBV19 to TRBJ1-5; D may be TRBD1 (6 bases). This CDR3 comprises 13 residues. Looked up from germline, CDR1 is LNHDA and CDR2 is SQIVND (reference sequence). Trimming removed 4 bases at V and 7 bases at J, with 11 bases between.

This chain joins TRBV28 and TRBJ2-7, with unresolved D. Trimming left V 3 bases short and J 4 bases short, with 19 bases between. CDR1 is MDHEN, CDR2 SYDVKM, per germline. There are 16 residues in the CDR3. Here the CDR3 reads CASSLKDLWAVYEQYF. The DNA of the CDR3 is TGTGCCAGCAGTTTGAAGGACCTGTGGGCCGTATACGAGCAGTACTTC.